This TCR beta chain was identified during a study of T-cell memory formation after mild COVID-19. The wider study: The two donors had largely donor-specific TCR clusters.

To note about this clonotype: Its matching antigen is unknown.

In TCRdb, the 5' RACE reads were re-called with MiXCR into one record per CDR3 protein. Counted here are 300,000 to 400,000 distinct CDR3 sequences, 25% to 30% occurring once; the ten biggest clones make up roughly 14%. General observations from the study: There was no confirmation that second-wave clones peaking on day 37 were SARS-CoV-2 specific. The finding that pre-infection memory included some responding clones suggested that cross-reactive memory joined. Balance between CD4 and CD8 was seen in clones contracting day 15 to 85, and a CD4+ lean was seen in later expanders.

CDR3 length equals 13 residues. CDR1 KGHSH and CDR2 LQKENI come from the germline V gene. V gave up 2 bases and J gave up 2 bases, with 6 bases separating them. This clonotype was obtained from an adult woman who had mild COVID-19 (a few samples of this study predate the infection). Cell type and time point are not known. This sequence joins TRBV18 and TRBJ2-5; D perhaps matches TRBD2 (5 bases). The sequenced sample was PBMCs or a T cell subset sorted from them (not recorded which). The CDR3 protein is CASSPWEQETQYF. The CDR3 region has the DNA TGTGCCAGCTCACCATGGGAGCAAGAGACCCAGTACTTC.